This T cell receptor (beta chain) was identified during a study of identical twins. Overall study findings and caveats: For out-of-frame beta sequences, excess twin sharing was weaker.

In TCRdb, the 5' RACE reads were re-called with MiXCR into one record per CDR3 protein. Among more than 1.5 million distinct CDR3 sequences listed, 32% were seen once. This clonotype was observed a few times. As yet, its antigen is unknown. This sequence originates from a newborn girl in good health. Sequenced sample: cord blood.

The CDR3, as DNA: TGTGCCAGCAGCCATCGGACTAGCGGGACGCGTTCCTACGAGCAGTACTTC. It encodes CASSHRTSGTRSYEQYF. The V call is TRBV3-1, the J call TRBJ2-7; 12 bases are shared with TRBD2. The CDR3 extends over 17 amino acids. Germline V CDR1 and CDR2: LGHDT, YNNKEL (reference sequence). V dropped 3 bases and J dropped 1; count of bases not matched to a gene: 7.